This TCR beta chain originates from a study of shared clonotypes between healthy human individuals. On this clone itself: Its matching antigen is unknown.

The CD4+ fraction was divided into a CD45RA+ naive subset and a CD45RA-negative memory subset. This table comes from immunoSEQ multiplex PCR, and its TCRdb copy is limited to in-frame clones, with some not included. This sample yields roughly 2,500,000 clones, of which roughly 93% are seen a single time; about 0.38% belongs to the top ten. Study-level findings and limits: Larger estimated richness was generally recorded for naive subsets relative to memory subsets.

The source of this sequence is a man aged 18 to 30 in good health. Some clones in this sample may be carry-over from other donors' samples. The sample comprised naive CD4+ T cells from PBMCs. Regarding subset: CD45RA+ positively selected.

The CDR3 coding sequence is TGCGCCAGCAGCCAAGATCGAGGCAGAGCCGACACCGGGGAGCTGTTTTTT. Protein sequence: CASSQDRGRADTGELFF. V is TRBV4-1 and J is TRBJ2-2; D unresolved. This CDR3 region has 17 residues. Trimming pared 0 bases from V and 3 bases from J, leaving 14 bases between. Per germline, CDR1 MGHRA and CDR2 YSYEKL.